Below are 20 T cell receptor beta chains sequenced from a single sample in a study of cytomegalovirus exposure and HLA in healthy donors. It was with 60 Vbeta and 13 Jbeta primers that the PCR ran. The protocol was immunoSEQ multiplex PCR, while the TCRdb copy is restricted to in-frame clones and leaves out a portion. The table records roughly 150,000 clones, approximately 80% of them present only once. The sample taken for sequencing was PBMCs. The origin of the receptors is a woman in her thirties or forties in good health and CMV-seropositive.

The V call is TRBV7-3, the J call TRBJ2-1, with D tentatively TRBD2 (6 bases). Germline CDR1 is SGHTA and CDR2 is FQGTGA. The length of the CDR3 is 13 residues. With 3 bases removed from V and 9 bases from J, the gap between germline ends came to 12 bases. In nucleotides, the CDR3 is TGTGCCAGCAGCTTTGGAACGGGAGCTGAGCAGTTCTTC. It is translated as CASSFGTGAEQFF.

This chain uses TRBV5-1 with TRBJ2-7, with 14 bases aligning to TRBD2. Per germline, CDR1 SGHRS and CDR2 YFSETQ. This CDR3 comprises 17 residues. The V and J ends lost 3 bases and 4 bases, in that order; junction bases with no gene match: 9. The CDR3 is CASSWGGTSGSSYEQYF. The CDR3 bases are TGCGCCAGCAGCTGGGGCGGGACTAGCGGGAGTTCGTACGAGCAGTACTTC.

This rearrangement joins TRBV7-8 to TRBJ2-2; TRBD2 matches 9 bases. V shed 1 base and J 1 base; nucleotides not matched to a gene: 10. This CDR3 is 19 amino acids long. Germline CDR1 SGHVS, CDR2 FQNEAQ. The CDR3 nucleotides are TGTGCCAGCAGCTTAGTAGGACTAGCGTCTTTCTTGAACACCGGGGAGCTGTTTTTT. As protein: CASSLVGLASFLNTGELFF.

This clone has only one observation. The chain joins TRBV6-5 to TRBJ2-6, with 8 bases aligning to TRBD1. CDR1 and CDR2 from the germline V gene are MNHEY and SVGAGI. With 3 bases clipped from V and 4 bases from J, the junction kept 2 bases outside the gene matches. The CDR3 contains 15 residues. CDR3 nucleotides: TGTGCCAGCAGTTATCAGGGGGCCGGGGCCAACGTCCTGACTTTC. Amino acids: CASSYQGAGANVLTF.

This chain connects TRBV18 to TRBJ1-2; 8 bases are a match to TRBD1. This CDR3 region has 16 residues. Germline values: CDR1 KGHSH, CDR2 LQKENI. The V segment lost 3 bases and the J segment 8 bases; nucleotides outside the gene matches: 14. CDR3 region: CASSPNAPTGAEGYTF. DNA for the CDR3: TGTGCCAGCTCACCTAACGCTCCGACAGGGGCGGAGGGCTACACCTTC.

This chain joins TRBV2 and TRBJ2-5; 8 positions agree with TRBD2. The J call is uncertain, as TRBJ2-7 better fits the DNA end. This CDR3 spans 17 amino acids. Germline V gives CDR1 SNHLY, CDR2 FYNNEI. CDR3 in DNA: TGTGCCAGCAGTGTTATGGCCACTAGCGGACCATCCTACGAGCAGTACTTC. Translated, it gives CASSVMATSGPSYEQYF.

V is TRBV19 and J is TRBJ1-2, with 7 bases fitting TRBD1. CDR1 is LNHDA and CDR2 is SQIVND in the germline V gene (reference sequence). Trimming took 6 bases from V and 3 from J; bases not matched to a gene: 4. The CDR3 is 13 amino acids. The CDR3 DNA is TGTGCCAGTAGAAAAACAGGGGACTATGGCTACACCTTC. This gives the protein CASRKTGDYGYTF.

V usage is TRBV11-3 and J usage is TRBJ1-1; TRBD1 agrees at 10 bases. The CDR3 length is 16 residues. Trimming removed 4 bases from V and 4 bases from J; junction bases left unmatched: 9. CDR1 is SGHNT and CDR2 is YENEEA in the germline V gene. The CDR3 DNA is TGTGCCAGCAGCTCGAGACAGGGGGCGGGGAGCACTGAAGCTTTCTTT. It is translated as CASSSRQGAGSTEAFF.

The chain employs TRBV7-8 and TRBJ2-1; 10 positions match TRBD2. Germline CDR1 reads SGHVS; CDR2 reads FQNEAQ. V shed 1 base and J 2 bases; nucleotides not matched to a gene: 2. The CDR3 has 16 amino acids. The CDR3 loop reads CASSLVGLAAYNEQFF. The DNA for the CDR3 is TGTGCCAGCAGCTTAGTTGGACTAGCGGCCTACAATGAGCAGTTCTTC. Drawing the rest from reference TRBV7-8 and TRBJ2-1, the complete variable domain is GAGVSQSPRYKVAKRGQDVALRCDPISGHVSLFWYQQALGQGPEFLTYFQNEAQLDKSGLPSDRFFAERPEGSVSTLKIQRTQQEDSAVYLCASSLVGLAAYNEQFFGPGTRLTVL.

This clone was counted between two and nine times. The identical CDR3 is also encoded by other nucleotide sequences in the sample. The J gene is TRBJ1-1, the V gene TRBV6-6; 9 positions agree with TRBD1. J lost 3 bases, V lost 0 bases, and 2 bases had no gene match. The CDR3 loop spans 15 amino acids. Germline CDR1 and CDR2: MNHNY and SVGAGI (reference sequence). CDR3 sequence reads: CASSYSRTGDTEAFF. CDR3 in DNA: TGTGCCAGCAGTTACTCGAGGACAGGGGACACTGAAGCTTTCTTT.

The chain is built from TRBV6-6 and TRBJ2-1, with 8 bases fitting TRBD2. CDR3 length: 12 amino acids. V lost 10 bases to trimming and J lost 14 bases; unmatched junction nucleotides: 13. Germline V gene lookup returns CDR1 MNHNY and CDR2 SVGAGI (reference sequence). The CDR3 is CATSGTSLFEFF. The DNA for the CDR3 is TGTGCCACTTCCGGGACTAGTTTATTTGAGTTCTTC.

The chain links TRBV6-1 to TRBJ1-1; D gene unclear. Germline CDR1 and CDR2: MNHNS and SASEGT. V shed 7 bases and J shed 1 base, with 4 bases lying between them. The CDR3 is made up of 11 amino acids. CDR3: CASKQNTEAFF. As DNA, the CDR3 is TGTGCCAGCAAGCAGAACACTGAAGCTTTCTTT.

The chain employs TRBV4-1 and TRBJ2-3; 12 bases line up with TRBD2. Germline CDR1 and CDR2: MGHRA and YSYEKL. Trimming removed 2 bases from V and 5 bases from J; junction bases left unmatched: 5. The CDR3 runs 16 residues. The CDR3 sequence: CASSQKGGLAGDTQYF. The CDR3 nucleotides are TGCGCCAGCAGCCAAAAGGGGGGACTAGCGGGAGATACGCAGTATTTT.

V is TRBV11-2 and J is TRBJ2-5; tentative D call: TRBD2 (6 bases). The germline gives CDR1 SGHAT, CDR2 FQNNGV. Trimming removed 2 bases from V and 3 bases from J, with 13 bases in between. The CDR3 covers 15 residues. The CDR3 DNA reads as TGTGCCAGCAGCTTAATCGGGGGACTTAAAGAGACCCAGTACTTC. It yields the protein CASSLIGGLKETQYF.

This clone was seen just once. The CDR3 DNA reads as TGTGCCAGCTCACCACCCGAGGGGGCAAAGTATGGCTACACCTTC. As protein: CASSPPEGAKYGYTF. The chain links TRBV18 to TRBJ1-2, with 7 positions matching TRBD1. This CDR3 comprises 15 residues. The trim removed 0 bases at V and 5 bases at J, leaving 6 bases unmatched. Germline V gene data show CDR1 as KGHSH and CDR2 as LQKENI.

This chain uses TRBV11-2 with TRBJ1-1, with 7 positions matching TRBD1. Germline-derived CDR1 and CDR2 are SGHAT and FQNNGV. This CDR3 region has 15 residues. Losses at the gene ends were 4 bases for V and 1 base for J; bases not matched to a gene: 6. The CDR3 DNA is TGTGCCAGCAGCTCCAGGGGGGCTGGGAACACTGAAGCTTTCTTT. This gives the protein CASSSRGAGNTEAFF.

The chain has TRBV19 and TRBJ2-1, with TRBD2 as a possible D gene (7 bases). Germline lookup yields CDR1 LNHDA and CDR2 SQIVND (reference sequence). The CDR3 totals 14 residues. The V gene lost 7 bases and the J gene lost 4 bases, with 14 bases spanning the gap. The CDR3 loop reads CASKGGGPYNEQFF. The CDR3 DNA is TGTGCCAGTAAGGGGGGAGGGCCGTACAATGAGCAGTTCTTC.

The chain links TRBV11-3 to TRBJ2-2, with D perhaps TRBD2 (5 bases). V lost 1 base, J lost 6 bases, and 18 bases lay in between. Germline V gene data show CDR1 as SGHNT and CDR2 as YENEEA. The length of the CDR3 is 17 residues. In nucleotides, the CDR3 is TGTGCCAGCAGCTTAGGGAGGTGGGCGGGCCGCCCCGGGGAGCTGTTTTTT. Translation: CASSLGRWAGRPGELFF.

This chain joins TRBV6-1 and TRBJ2-5, with 7 bases that match TRBD2. The CDR3 length is 16 residues. Germline CDR1 MNHNS, CDR2 SASEGT. V shed 1 base, J shed 4 bases, and the junction held 9 bases outside the gene matches. The CDR3 sequence is CASSEGLGGRGETQYF. CDR3 nucleotides: TGTGCCAGCAGTGAAGGCTTGGGGGGGAGGGGAGAGACCCAGTACTTC.

This chain connects TRBV5-4 to TRBJ2-2; TRBD2 matches 10 bases. From germline, CDR1 is SGHNT and CDR2 YYREEE (reference sequence). Germline trimming cut 0 bases from V and 3 bases from J; bases unmatched to any gene: 5. This CDR3 has 17 residues. CDR3 sequence reads: CASSLGGTSAYTGELFF. DNA of the CDR3: TGTGCCAGCAGCTTGGGAGGGACTAGCGCGTACACCGGGGAGCTGTTTTTT. Full variable domain (outside the CDR3, taken from reference TRBV5-4 and TRBJ2-2): ETGVTQSPTHLIKTRGQQVTLRCSSQSGHNTVSWYQQALGQGPQFIFQYYREEENGRGNFPPRFSGLQFPNYSSELNVNALELDDSALYLCASSLGGTSAYTGELFFGEGSRLTVL.